This TCR beta chain came from a study of Graves' ophthalmopathy and Graves' hyperthyroidism. Study outcomes and limitations: Using a 13-signature model, the authors split ophthalmopathy from stable hyperthyroidism, with roughly 90% sensitivity and 70% to 83% specificity. The model predicted progression of ophthalmopathy with a sensitivity of 70% to 71%, and its specificity was approximately 77%. Clonotypes were expanded in thyroid at above 0.001 frequency, and most also appeared in blood.

Concerning this clonotype: No antigen is known for it.

The CDR3 consists of 16 residues. Per germline, CDR1 SEHNR and CDR2 FQNEAQ (reference sequence). The ends lost 4 bases at V and 2 bases at J; junction bases unmatched: 5. Excluded: other autoimmune disease, uncontrolled infection, pregnancy or lactation. The study amplified TCR beta CDR3 regions using RNA transcripts. HTBI-primed RT-PCR formed the first round, and a multiplex PCR formed the second. TCRdb reprocessed the multiplex PCR reads via MiXCR and lists one record per CDR3 protein. The sample consists of around 520,000 distinct CDR3 sequences, 39% of them appearing once. Sequenced: peripheral blood or thyroid tissue (not recorded which). V is TRBV7-9 and J is TRBJ2-2; 9 bases fit TRBD1. This clonotype was sampled from an adult man with Graves' hyperthyroidism. The CDR3 here is CASSSGQGVNTGELFF. CDR3 nucleotide sequence: TGTGCCAGCAGCTCGGGACAGGGAGTTAACACCGGGGAGCTGTTTTTT.